The sequence of this TCR beta chain was determined in a study of technical replicates of blood from several donors. This CDR3 spans 12 amino acids. The germline V gene has CDR1 LGHNT and CDR2 FRNRAP. The germline V and J ends were trimmed by 3 bases and 6 bases, with 8 bases remaining between them. The data were produced by immunoSEQ multiplex PCR, yet TCRdb's version contains in-frame clones alone and is incomplete. The sample lists about 83,000 clones, more than 90% occurring once. The chain combines TRBV12-5 with TRBJ1-1; TRBD1 might be the D (6 bases). This sequence was found in a human donor in good health. The sample consisted of T cells isolated from PBMCs. CDR3 coding DNA: TGTGCTAGTGGTTTTGCAGGGGCTGAAGCTTTCTTT. Protein: CASGFAGAEAFF. Complete variable domain (other parts from reference TRBV12-5 and TRBJ1-1): DARVTQTPRHKVTEMGQEVTMRCQPILGHNTVFWYRQTMMQGLELLAYFRNRAPLDDSGMPKDRFSAEMPDATLATLKIQPSEPRDSAVYFCASGFAGAEAFFGQGTRLTVV.